Listed below are T cell receptor beta chains from one sample, sequenced in a study of cytomegalovirus exposure and HLA in healthy donors. Produced via immunoSEQ multiplex PCR; TCRdb's table is partial and in-frame only. Here the sample spans 250,000 or so clones, approximately 82% being singletons. Sequencing was carried out using PBMCs. These receptors all come from a woman aged 60-75 years in good health and CMV-seropositive. Each CDR3 is given without its conserved first and last residue. Each record gives: D gene, J gene, V gene, CDR3 protein. A D gene is named only where the DNA matches it firmly.

>-|TRBJ1-1|TRBV5-1
ASSLLRDSANTEAF
>-|TRBJ2-1|TRBV7-3
ASSLNRPPYNEQF
>TRBD1|TRBJ2-7|TRBV7-2
ASSSGQGVDEQY
>-|TRBJ2-2|TRBV28
ASSRQTTTRELF
>-|TRBJ2-3|TRBV4-2
ASSQGIAGLFTDTQY
>TRBD1|TRBJ2-1|TRBV5-1
ASRTGTSSYNEQF
>-|TRBJ2-5|TRBV5-1
ASSAQVGREPTQETQY
>TRBD2|TRBJ2-1|TRBV19
ATRHGLAGDNEQF
>-|TRBJ2-3|TRBV21-1
AISDRASSTDTQY
>TRBD1|TRBJ2-7|TRBV4-1
ASSQTGTGGWAYEQY